This TCR beta chain was observed in a study of cytomegalovirus exposure and HLA in healthy donors. General study findings and limits: It was found in a later analysis that first-cohort TCR clusters tended to co-occur in the 95 to 150 validation repertoires.

TCRdb keeps only in-frame clones here, not all; method: immunoSEQ multiplex PCR. The table has 140,000 to 150,000 clones, 94% seen once; the top ten hold over 1.5%. Trimming took 0 bases from V and 8 from J, leaving 19 bases between them. Germline V CDR1 and CDR2: MGHRA, YSYEKL. The CDR3 is 16 amino acids. For this clone: Its antigen is undetermined.

This chain joins TRBV4-1 and TRBJ1-2; D not resolved. This receptor was identified in a man between 18 and 35 years old in good health and CMV-seropositive. Sequencing input: PBMCs. CDR3 coding DNA: TGCGCCAGCAGCCAAGAAAGAAGCCGGGAATGGGAGGGCTACACCTTC. Translation: CASSQERSREWEGYTF.